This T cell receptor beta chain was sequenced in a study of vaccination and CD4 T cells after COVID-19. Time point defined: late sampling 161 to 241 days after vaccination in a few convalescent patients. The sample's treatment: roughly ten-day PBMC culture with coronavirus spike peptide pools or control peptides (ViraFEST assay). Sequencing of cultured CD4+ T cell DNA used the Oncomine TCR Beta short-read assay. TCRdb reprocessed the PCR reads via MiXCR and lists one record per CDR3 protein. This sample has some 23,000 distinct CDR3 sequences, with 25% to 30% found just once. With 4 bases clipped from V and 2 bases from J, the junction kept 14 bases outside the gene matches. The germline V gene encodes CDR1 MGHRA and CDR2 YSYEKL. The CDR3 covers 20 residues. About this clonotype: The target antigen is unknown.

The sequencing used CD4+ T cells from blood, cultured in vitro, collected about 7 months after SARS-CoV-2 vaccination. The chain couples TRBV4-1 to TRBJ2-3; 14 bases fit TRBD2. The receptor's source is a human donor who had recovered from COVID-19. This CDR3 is CASSRLGGTSGSTLTDTQYF. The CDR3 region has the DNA TGCGCCAGCAGCCGCCTAGGAGGGACTAGCGGGAGTACCCTCACAGATACGCAGTATTTT.